This T cell receptor (beta chain) was recorded in a study of T cells in Graves' hyperthyroidism and ophthalmopathy. Whole-study context: Blood was drawn when the patient was first diagnosed and still untreated. Study-level points and caveats: Classification by a 13 V-J model distinguished ophthalmopathy from stable hyperthyroidism.

This clonotype was counted only a few times. Its antigen is unknown. Germline loops: CDR1 LGHNA, CDR2 YSLEER. CDR3 size: 16 residues. V was shortened by 3 bases and J by 1 base, with 15 bases between the two germline ends. Hyperthyroidism, newly diagnosed and lasting under 2 months, affected patients aged 18 to 65. TCR beta CDR3 regions were amplified from RNA. The TCR CDR3 first-round RT-PCR relied on the HTBI primer set. TCRdb passed the multiplex PCR reads through MiXCR, listing each CDR3 protein once. Among hundreds of thousands of distinct CDR3 sequences listed, roughly 17% were seen once. The chain couples TRBV4-3 to TRBJ2-5; D uncertain. The sample consisted of blood. The origin of this receptor is a woman aged 18-29 years with Graves' hyperthyroidism. Here the CDR3 reads CASSQVYRTTQETQYF. The CDR3 bases are TGCGCCAGCAGCCAGGTGTACCGAACCACCCAAGAGACCCAGTACTTC.